At least ten counts were recorded for the clone carrying this T cell receptor beta chain. The entry originates in a study of T-cell memory formation after mild COVID-19. Germline assignment: CDR1 SGHAT and CDR2 FQNNGV. CDR3 length: 15 amino acids. V was cut by 5 bases and J by 4 bases, with 18 bases left in between. TCRdb reprocessed the 5' RACE reads with MiXCR, giving one entry per CDR3 protein. The sample holds 300,000 to 350,000 distinct CDR3 sequences, 13% to 15% seen once. The sequenced material came from PBMCs or a T cell subset sorted from them (not recorded which). The TCR sequence derives from a man between 18 and 29 years old who had mild COVID-19 (a few samples of this study predate the infection). Cell type and time point are not known. The V gene is TRBV11-2, the J gene TRBJ2-7; possibly TRBD2 for D (6 bases). CDR3 coding DNA: TGTGCCAGCAGCACCCTGGCCGGGACTGATTACGAGCAGTACTTC. Amino acid sequence: CASSTLAGTDYEQYF.